Each of the 3 T cell receptor beta chains below was sequenced from the same sample in a study of vaccination effects on CD4 cells after COVID-19. The antigens for these receptors are not known. Between days 9 and 11 of culture, CD4+ T cells were separated out. Subjects were given two BNT162b2 or mRNA-1273 vaccine doses. Measured with immunoSEQ multiplex PCR; TCRdb has only the in-frame clones, and not every one. This sample carries 70,000 or so clones, 73% of them seen once, and the ten largest clones take about 2%. The sequencing used CD4+ T cells from PBMCs cultured without peptide, collected after COVID-19 vaccination. The source of these receptors is a human donor who received a COVID-19 vaccine.

The chain has TRBV7-3 and TRBJ2-1; 11 bases map to TRBD1. Germline values: CDR1 SGHTA, CDR2 FQGTGA. The CDR3 extends over 17 amino acids. The ends lost 5 bases at V and 8 bases at J; junction bases unmatched: 14. The CDR3: CASSQAPGQGVTDEQFF. The DNA of the CDR3 is TGTGCCAGCAGCCAAGCACCGGGACAGGGGGTGACGGATGAGCAGTTCTTC.

V is TRBV6-5 and J is TRBJ2-1, with D possibly TRBD1 on 6 matching bases. Trimming removed 6 bases at V and 1 base at J, with 10 bases between. Germline CDR1 and CDR2: MNHEY and SVGAGI. This CDR3 is 14 amino acids long. Here the CDR3 reads CASRTDRSYNEQFF. The CDR3 DNA follows: TGTGCCAGCAGAACAGACAGGTCCTACAATGAGCAGTTCTTC.

The rearrangement uses TRBV18 and TRBJ2-4, with D tentatively TRBD1 or TRBD2 (5 bases each). Looked up from germline, CDR1 is KGHSH and CDR2 is LQKENI. The germline V and J ends were trimmed by 4 bases and 6 bases, with 16 bases remaining between them. There are 15 residues in the CDR3. For the CDR3, the DNA is TGTGCCAGCTCACGAGCTGACGGTGGGGGAAACATTCAGTACTTC. Protein product: CASSRADGGGNIQYF.